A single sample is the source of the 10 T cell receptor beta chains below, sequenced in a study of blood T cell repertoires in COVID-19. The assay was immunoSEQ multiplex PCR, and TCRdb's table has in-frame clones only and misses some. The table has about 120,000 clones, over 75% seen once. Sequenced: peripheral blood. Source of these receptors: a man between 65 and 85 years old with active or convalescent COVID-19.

CDR3 sequence: CASRTTANYGYTF. CDR3 DNA: TGTGCCAGCAGAACGACAGCTAACTATGGCTACACCTTC. This chain links TRBV6-5 with TRBJ1-2; D is possibly TRBD1 (5 bases). CDR1 and CDR2 from the germline V gene are MNHEY and SVGAGI. V lost 6 bases to trimming and J lost 0 bases, with 8 bases between them. The CDR3 covers 13 residues.

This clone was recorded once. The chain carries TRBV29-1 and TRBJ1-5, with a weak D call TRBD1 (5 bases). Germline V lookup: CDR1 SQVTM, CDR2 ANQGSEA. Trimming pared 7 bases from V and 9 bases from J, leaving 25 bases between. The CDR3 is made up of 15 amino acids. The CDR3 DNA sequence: TGCAGCGCCCAAGCCGGGACGGGGGATGGTGGGCCCCAGCATTTT. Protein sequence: CSAQAGTGDGGPQHF.

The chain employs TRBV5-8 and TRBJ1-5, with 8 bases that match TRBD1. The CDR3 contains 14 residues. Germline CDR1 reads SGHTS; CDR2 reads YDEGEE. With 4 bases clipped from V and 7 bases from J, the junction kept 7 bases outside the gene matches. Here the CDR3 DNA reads TGTGCCAGCAGCCAGGACAGGGTTGACCAGCCCCAGCATTTT. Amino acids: CASSQDRVDQPQHF.

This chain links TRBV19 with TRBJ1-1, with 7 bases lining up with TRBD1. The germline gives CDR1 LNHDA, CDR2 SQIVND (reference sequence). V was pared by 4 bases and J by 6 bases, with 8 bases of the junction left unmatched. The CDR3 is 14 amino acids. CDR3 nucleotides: TGTGCCAGTAGTAACAGGGGATTGGTGGCTGAAGCTTTCTTT. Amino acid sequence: CASSNRGLVAEAFF. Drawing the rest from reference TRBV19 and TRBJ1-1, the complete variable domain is DGGITQSPKYLFRKEGQNVTLSCEQNLNHDAMYWYRQDPGQGLRLIYYSQIVNDFQKGDIAEGYSVSREKKESFPLTVTSAQKNPTAFYLCASSNRGLVAEAFFGQGTRLTVV.

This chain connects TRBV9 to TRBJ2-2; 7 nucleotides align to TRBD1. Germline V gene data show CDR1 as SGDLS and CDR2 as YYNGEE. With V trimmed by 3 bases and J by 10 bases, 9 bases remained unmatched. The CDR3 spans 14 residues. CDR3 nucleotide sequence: TGTGCCAGCAGCGGACAGGGTGTAGGTGCGGAGCTGTTTTTT. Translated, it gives CASSGQGVGAELFF.

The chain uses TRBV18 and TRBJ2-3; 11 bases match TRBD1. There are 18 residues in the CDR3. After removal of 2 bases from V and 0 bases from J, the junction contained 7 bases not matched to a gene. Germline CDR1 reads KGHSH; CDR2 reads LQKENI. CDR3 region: CASSPRGQGETSTDTQYF. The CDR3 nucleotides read TGTGCCAGCTCACCAAGGGGACAGGGGGAAACTAGCACAGATACGCAGTATTTT. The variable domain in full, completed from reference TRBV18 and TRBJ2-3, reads NAGVMQNPRHLVRRRGQEARLRCSPMKGHSHVYWYRQLPEEGLKFMVYLQKENIIDESGMPKERFSAEFPKEGPSILRIQQVVRGDSAAYFCASSPRGQGETSTDTQYFGPGTRLTVL.

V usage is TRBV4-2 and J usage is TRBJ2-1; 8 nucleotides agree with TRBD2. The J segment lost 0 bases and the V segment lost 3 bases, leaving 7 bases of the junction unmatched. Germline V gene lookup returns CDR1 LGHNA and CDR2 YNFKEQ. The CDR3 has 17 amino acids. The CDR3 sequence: CASSHGTSGRSYNEQFF. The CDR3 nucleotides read TGTGCCAGCAGCCACGGCACTAGCGGTCGCTCCTACAATGAGCAGTTCTTC.

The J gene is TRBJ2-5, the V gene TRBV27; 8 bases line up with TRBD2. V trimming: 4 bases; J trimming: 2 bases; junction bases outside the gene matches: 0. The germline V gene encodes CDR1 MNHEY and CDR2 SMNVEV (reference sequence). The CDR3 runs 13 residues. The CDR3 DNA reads TGTGCCAGCAGTTCGGGGGGGCAAGAGACCCAGTACTTC. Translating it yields CASSSGGQETQYF.

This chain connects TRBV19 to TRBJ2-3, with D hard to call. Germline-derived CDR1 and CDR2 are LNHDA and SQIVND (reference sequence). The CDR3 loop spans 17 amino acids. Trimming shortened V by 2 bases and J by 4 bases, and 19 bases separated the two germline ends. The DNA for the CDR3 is TGTGCCAGTAGTATATCCGCGGTCACAATGGGTCCAGATACGCAGTATTTT. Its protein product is CASSISAVTMGPDTQYF.

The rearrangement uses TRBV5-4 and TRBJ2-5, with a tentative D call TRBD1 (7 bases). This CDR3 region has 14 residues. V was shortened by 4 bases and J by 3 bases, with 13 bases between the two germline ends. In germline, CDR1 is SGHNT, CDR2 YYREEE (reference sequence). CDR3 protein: CASSLQGTEETQYF. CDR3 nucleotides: TGTGCCAGCAGCCTACAGGGGACTGAAGAGACCCAGTACTTC.